This T cell receptor beta chain was recovered during a study of spatial heterogeneity in lung cancer. At the level of the study: Fewer alpha-chain than beta-chain sequences were consistently detected. TCR and UMI combinations that were unique each appeared, on average, more than ten times in raw reads.

Time point noted: sample taken at primary tumor resection. TCRs were sequenced from unsorted whole RNA of tumor, nontumor lung or PBMC. Patients with untreated early-stage non-small cell lung cancer, numbering some 68, were the donors. This clonotype occurred many times. Individually, TCR cDNA molecules were each labelled with a unique molecular identifier. TCRdb fed the 5' RACE reads into MiXCR, producing one record per CDR3 protein. The sample carries 50,000 to 55,000 distinct CDR3 sequences, about 7% recorded once. The CDR3 totals 16 residues. V was clipped by 0 bases and J by 2 bases; unmatched bases: 6. Germline V gene lookup returns CDR1 MGHRA and CDR2 YSYEKL.

The receptor's source is a female donor with early-stage non-small cell lung cancer. The sequenced sample was PBMCs, obtained at surgery. V usage is TRBV4-1 and J usage is TRBJ2-7, with 8 bases matching TRBD2. Here the CDR3 DNA reads TGCGCCAGCAGCCAAGACATTGGACTAGCAGCCTACGAGCAGTACTTC. The encoded protein is CASSQDIGLAAYEQYF.